The rows below give T cell receptor beta chains drawn from one sample of a study of T cell responses to AZD1222 COVID-19 vaccine. Method: immunoSEQ multiplex PCR; TCRdb's copy keeps in-frame clones and lacks some. The sample lists 150,000 to 200,000 clones, 88% occurring once. Specimen: peripheral blood, collected on day 0 of AZD1222 vaccination. The origin of the receptors is an adult in good health. Both conserved end residues are part of each CDR3. The D gene is left open where the match is weak. Size is omitted from some rows. Given values are once, few, many or a class for expanded clones.

v_gene	abundance	d_gene	j_gene	CDR3aa	CDR3nt
TRBV27	NA	NA	TRBJ1-4	CASSPGRSSTNEKLFF	TGTGCCAGCAGCCCGGGACGATCGAGCACTAATGAAAAACTGTTTTTT
TRBV30	NA	NA	TRBJ1-3	CAWSVSSGNTIYF	TGTGCCTGGAGTGTCTCCTCTGGAAACACCATATATTTT
TRBV6-6	NA	NA	TRBJ2-7	CASSPSGPTTGEQYF	TGTGCCAGCAGTCCCTCGGGACCGACAACTGGAGAGCAGTACTTC
TRBV25-1	few	NA	TRBJ2-7	CASSRVLFEQYF	TGTGCCAGCAGTCGGGTCTTGTTTGAGCAGTACTTC
TRBV19	NA	TRBD1	TRBJ1-5	CASSIGTGGGQPQHF	TGTGCCAGTAGTATAGGGACAGGGGGCGGTCAGCCCCAGCATTTT
TRBV6-1	NA	NA	TRBJ2-5	CASSEGPSQETQYF	TGTGCCAGCAGTGAAGGTCCCAGCCAAGAGACCCAGTACTTC
TRBV28	NA	NA	TRBJ1-2	CASSLVGTDNYGYTF	TGTGCCAGCAGTTTAGTAGGGACGGATAACTATGGCTACACCTTC
TRBV4-2	NA	NA	TRBJ1-1	CASSQENANTEAFF	TGTGCCAGCAGCCAAGAAAACGCGAACACTGAAGCTTTCTTT
TRBV5-4	few	TRBD1	TRBJ1-4	CASSLGTGGTNEKLFF	TGTGCCAGCAGCTTGGGCACAGGGGGAACTAATGAAAAACTGTTTTTT
TRBV7-2	NA	NA	TRBJ2-1	CASSLGARVFPNEQFF	TGTGCCAGCAGCTTAGGGGCCAGGGTGTTTCCCAATGAGCAGTTCTTC
TRBV30	few	NA	TRBJ1-1	CAWSVDMNTEAFF	TGTGCCTGGAGTGTAGACATGAACACTGAAGCTTTCTTT
TRBV28	NA	TRBD1	TRBJ2-7	CASNSEDRWRISSYEQYF	TGTGCCAGCAACTCCGAGGACAGGTGGAGGATTAGCTCCTACGAGCAGTACTTC
TRBV5-1	NA	NA	TRBJ2-5	CASSLAWGEETQYF	TGCGCCAGCAGCTTGGCTTGGGGGGAAGAGACCCAGTACTTC
TRBV27	NA	TRBD2	TRBJ2-1	CASSPGLAERASYNEQFF	TGTGCCAGCAGTCCGGGGCTAGCGGAGAGGGCCTCCTACAATGAGCAGTTCTTC
TRBV12-5	NA	TRBD1	TRBJ1-1	CASGPGQGRTEAFF	TGTGCTAGTGGCCCCGGACAGGGACGAACTGAAGCTTTCTTT
TRBV12-3/TRBV12-4	NA	NA	TRBJ1-6	CASTEQYSSPLHF	TGTGCCAGCACCGAACAGTACTCTTCACCCCTCCACTTT
TRBV27	NA	NA	TRBJ2-2	CASTKGNTGELFF	TGTGCCAGCACGAAGGGGAACACCGGGGAGCTGTTTTTT
TRBV28	NA	NA	TRBJ1-4	CAIRTGNDEKLFF	TGTGCCATCAGAACAGGGAATGATGAAAAACTGTTTTTT
TRBV27	NA	NA	TRBJ1-3	CASSKEPGLSGNTIYF	TGTGCCAGCAGTAAAGAACCCGGGCTCTCTGGAAACACCATATATTTT
TRBV10-2	NA	TRBD2	TRBJ2-7	CASRGLAGGYEQYF	TGCGCCAGCAGAGGACTAGCGGGAGGCTACGAGCAGTACTTC
TRBV6-2/TRBV6-3	NA	TRBD1	TRBJ1-1	CASSYVPGQGVATEAFF	TGTGCCAGCAGTTACGTCCCGGGACAGGGGGTGGCCACTGAAGCTTTCTTT
TRBV11-1	NA	TRBD1	TRBJ2-3	CASSKDRAKIPDTQYF	TGTGCCAGCAGCAAAGACAGGGCGAAGATTCCTGATACGCAGTATTTT